What follows describes a single T cell receptor (beta chain). Antigen: not known. PCR employed 60 Vbeta and 13 Jbeta primers. Only in-frame clones appear in the TCRdb table, and some are missing; sequencing was by immunoSEQ multiplex PCR. The sample lists about 110,000 clones, under 85% occurring once. This entry is derived from a study of cytomegalovirus exposure and HLA in healthy donors. Study-wide context: HLA-typed donors were the source of approximately 86 million unique TCRs held in an early data release. Study-wide findings and caveats: In a later analysis, HLA-C alleles had the fewest associated TCRs, DRB1 alleles the most. There were some V segments, including TRBV6-2 and TRBV6-3, excluded as indistinguishable. Information on immune exposure was restricted to one variable (CMV serostatus).

CDR1 and CDR2 (germline): SGHVS, FNYEAQ. V lost 1 base to trimming and J lost 0 bases, with 16 bases between them. The CDR3 spans 18 residues. The specimen sequenced was PBMCs. The chain is built from TRBV7-6 and TRBJ1-3, with D perhaps TRBD1 (5 bases). This receptor was taken from a middle-aged woman in good health and CMV-seropositive. CDR3 DNA sequence: TGTGCCAGCAGCTTAGGCGACCCAGGGCCTCTCTCTGGAAACACCATATATTTT. Encoded protein: CASSLGDPGPLSGNTIYF.